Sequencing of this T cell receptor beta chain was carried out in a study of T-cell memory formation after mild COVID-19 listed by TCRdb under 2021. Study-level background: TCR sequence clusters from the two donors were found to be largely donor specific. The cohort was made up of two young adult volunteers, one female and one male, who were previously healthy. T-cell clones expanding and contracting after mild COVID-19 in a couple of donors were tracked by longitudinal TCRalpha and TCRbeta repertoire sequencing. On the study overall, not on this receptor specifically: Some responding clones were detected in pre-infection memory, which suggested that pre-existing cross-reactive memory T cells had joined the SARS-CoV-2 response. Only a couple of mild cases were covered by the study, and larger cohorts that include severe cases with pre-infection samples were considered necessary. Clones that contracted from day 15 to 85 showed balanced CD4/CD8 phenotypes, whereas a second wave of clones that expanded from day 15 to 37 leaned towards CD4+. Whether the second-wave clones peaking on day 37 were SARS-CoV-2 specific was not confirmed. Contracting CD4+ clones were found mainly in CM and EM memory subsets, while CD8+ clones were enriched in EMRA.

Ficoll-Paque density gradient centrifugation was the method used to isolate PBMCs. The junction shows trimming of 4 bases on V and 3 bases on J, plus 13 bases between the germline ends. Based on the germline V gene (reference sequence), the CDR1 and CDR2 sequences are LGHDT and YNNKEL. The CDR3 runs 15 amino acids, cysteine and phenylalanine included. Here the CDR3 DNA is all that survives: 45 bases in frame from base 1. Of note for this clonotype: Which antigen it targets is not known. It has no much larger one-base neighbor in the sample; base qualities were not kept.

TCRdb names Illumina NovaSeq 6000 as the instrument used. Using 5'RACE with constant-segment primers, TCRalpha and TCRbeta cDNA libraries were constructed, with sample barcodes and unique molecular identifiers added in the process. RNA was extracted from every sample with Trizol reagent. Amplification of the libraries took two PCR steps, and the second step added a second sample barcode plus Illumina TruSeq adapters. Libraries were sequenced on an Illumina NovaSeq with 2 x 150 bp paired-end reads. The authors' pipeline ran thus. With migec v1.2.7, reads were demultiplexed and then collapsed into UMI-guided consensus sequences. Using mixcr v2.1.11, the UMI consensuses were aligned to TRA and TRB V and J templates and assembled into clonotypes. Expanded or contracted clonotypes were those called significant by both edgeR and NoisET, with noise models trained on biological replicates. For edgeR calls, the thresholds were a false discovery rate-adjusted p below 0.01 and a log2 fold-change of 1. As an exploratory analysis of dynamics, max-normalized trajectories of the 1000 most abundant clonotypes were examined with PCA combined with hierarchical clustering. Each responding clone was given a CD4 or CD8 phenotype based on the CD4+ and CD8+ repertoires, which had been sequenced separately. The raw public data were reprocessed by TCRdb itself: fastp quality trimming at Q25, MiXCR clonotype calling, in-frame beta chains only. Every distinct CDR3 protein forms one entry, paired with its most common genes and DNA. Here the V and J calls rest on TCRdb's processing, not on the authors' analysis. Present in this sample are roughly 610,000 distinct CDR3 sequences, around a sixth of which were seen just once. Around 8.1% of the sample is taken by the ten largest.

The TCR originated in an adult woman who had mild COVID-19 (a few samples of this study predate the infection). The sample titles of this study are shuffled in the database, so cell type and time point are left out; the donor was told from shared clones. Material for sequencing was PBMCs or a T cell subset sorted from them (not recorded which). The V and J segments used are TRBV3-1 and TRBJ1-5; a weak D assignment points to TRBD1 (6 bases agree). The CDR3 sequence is CASSPTGTNNQPQHF. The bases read TGTGCCAGCAGCCCTACCGGGACAAACAATCAGCCCCAGCATTTT.